The source of this T cell receptor beta chain is a study of control samples from healthy donors and cancer patients. Repertoires were generated with immunoSEQ multiplex PCR, while TCRdb's copy carries only in-frame clones and drops some. This sample has 140,000 to 150,000 clones; around 86% occur once, and the top ten carry less than 5.5%. V was trimmed by 5 bases and J by 0 bases, leaving 10 bases between them. CDR3 length equals 15 residues. Looked up from germline, CDR1 is SGHVS and CDR2 is FQNEAQ. The rearrangement links TRBV7-8 to TRBJ1-4; D is ambiguous. The sample taken for sequencing was blood. This sequence was found in a man aged 25-40 years in good health. CDR3 sequence reads: CASSPPGATNEKLFF. DNA for the CDR3: TGTGCCAGCAGCCCCCCAGGTGCAACTAATGAAAAACTGTTTTTT.